This T cell receptor beta chain was captured by sequencing in a study of blood T cell repertoires in COVID-19. In the study overall: Donors in the United States, Italy and Spain gave samples during acute or convalescent COVID-19. T cells, B-cell-depleted T cells, or PBMCs provided the cDNA or gDNA that served as material.

CDR1 is GTSNPN, CDR2 SVGIG, per germline (reference sequence). V shed 5 bases, J shed 6 bases, and the junction held 9 bases outside the gene matches. The CDR3 extends over 14 amino acids. Authors' processing steps: Amplified reference gene primers provided the basis for estimating nucleated cell counts. Profiled with immunoSEQ multiplex PCR; TCRdb holds only in-frame clones, not every one. D and trimming come from the DNA, and the V and J calls and clone size come from that table. The sample lists about 30,000 clones; approximately 86% were seen once. This sequence was found in a human donor in a cohort sampled during active COVID-19. The chain couples TRBV30 to TRBJ2-1; 8 nucleotides agree with TRBD1. The sequenced material came from peripheral blood. The chain's CDR3 is CAWAGTGYSNEQFF. In DNA, the CDR3 is TGTGCCTGGGCCGGGACAGGCTATAGCAATGAGCAGTTCTTC.